The 25 T cell receptor beta chains reported below all come from one sample, sequenced in a study of cytomegalovirus exposure and HLA in healthy donors. PCR primers comprised 60 Vbeta and 13 Jbeta primers. Profiling relied on immunoSEQ multiplex PCR, and the TCRdb table lists in-frame clones only, not all of them. This sample has about 130,000 clones, with 10% found just once. Sequencing was carried out using PBMCs. The receptors originated from a woman under 30 in good health and CMV-seropositive.

This sequence joins TRBV6-1 and TRBJ1-5; no firm D call. This CDR3 has 14 amino acids. Trimming left V 6 bases short and J 3 bases short, with 12 bases between. Germline-derived CDR1 and CDR2 are MNHNS and SASEGT. CDR3 bases: TGTGCCAGCAGGGTAGGGAGAGACAATCAGCCCCAGCATTTT. Translated, it gives CASRVGRDNQPQHF.

This clone has only a few counts. The chain links TRBV21-1 to TRBJ1-5. TRBV21-1 is a pseudogene locus. The CDR3 sequence is 17 residues long. CDR3 protein: CASSKELGGARRQPQHF. The CDR3 DNA follows: TGTGCCAGCAGCAAAGAATTGGGGGGGGCGCGACGTCAGCCCCAGCATTTT.

This rearrangement joins TRBV5-6 to TRBJ2-1, with a weak D call TRBD1 (6 bases). This CDR3 is built from 15 residues. With 0 bases removed from V and 2 bases from J, the gap between germline ends came to 9 bases. Germline CDR1 is SGHDT and CDR2 is YYEEEE. The CDR3 spells CASSLEQGTYNEQFF. The DNA of the CDR3 is TGTGCCAGCAGCTTGGAGCAGGGGACCTACAATGAGCAGTTCTTC.

The gene calls are TRBV28 and TRBJ1-4; D might be TRBD1 (5 bases). CDR3 length: 14 residues. Germline CDR1 reads MDHEN; CDR2 reads SYDVKM. V lost 5 bases, J lost 1 base, and 8 bases lay in between. CDR3 in amino acids: CASSRGGTNEKLFF. In nucleotides, the CDR3 is TGTGCCAGCAGTCGCGGGGGAACTAATGAAAAACTGTTTTTT.

This clone was observed a few times. This chain links TRBV2 with TRBJ2-7; the match to TRBD1 covers 10 bases. CDR3 size: 14 residues. Germline assignment: CDR1 SNHLY and CDR2 FYNNEI. The trim removed 8 bases at V and 5 bases at J, leaving 9 bases unmatched. The CDR3 loop reads CASDPGQGFHEQYF. The DNA of the CDR3 is TGTGCCAGCGACCCGGGACAGGGGTTCCACGAGCAGTACTTC.

This clone was recorded a few times. The gene calls are TRBV5-1 and TRBJ1-1; 11 positions agree with TRBD1. This CDR3 is built from 14 residues. The V gene's germline CDR1 is SGHRS and CDR2 YFSETQ. Germline trimming cut 0 bases from V and 11 bases from J; bases unmatched to any gene: 6. The CDR3 region is CASSLVGGQGEAFF. CDR3 DNA sequence: TGCGCCAGCAGCTTGGTTGGGGGACAGGGGGAGGCTTTCTTT.

V usage is TRBV4-2 and J usage is TRBJ2-3, with a tentative D call TRBD2 (6 bases). Germline loops: CDR1 LGHNA, CDR2 YNFKEQ. The length of the CDR3 is 13 residues. V was pared by 6 bases and J by 7 bases, with 14 bases between. CDR3 sequence reads: CASSARELYTQYF. The CDR3 nucleotides are TGTGCCAGCAGTGCTCGGGAGCTATATACGCAGTATTTT.

Comment on this clone: The sample carries other DNA sequences with the same CDR3. V is TRBV7-2 and J is TRBJ1-1; D unresolved. V was pared by 4 bases and J by 9 bases, with 18 bases between. The germline gives CDR1 SGHTA, CDR2 FQGNSA. The CDR3 loop spans 14 amino acids. This chain's CDR3 is CASSSTGSTQKAFF. As DNA, the CDR3 is TGTGCCAGCAGCTCGACTGGGTCCACCCAAAAAGCTTTCTTT. Filled out from reference TRBV7-2 and TRBJ1-1, the complete variable domain reads GAGVSQSPSNKVTEKGKDVELRCDPISGHTALYWYRQSLGQGLEFLIYFQGNSAPDKSGLPSDRFSAERTGGSVSTLTIQRTQQEDSAVYLCASSSTGSTQKAFFGQGTRLTVV.

This clone was picked up a small number of times. The chain joins TRBV7-9 to TRBJ1-1; D is possibly TRBD1 (5 bases). Germline values: CDR1 SEHNR, CDR2 FQNEAQ (reference sequence). The germline V and J ends were trimmed by 4 bases and 0 bases, with 9 bases remaining between them. This CDR3 is 14 amino acids long. In DNA form, the CDR3 reads TGTGCCAGCAGCTATGCAGGGATGAACACTGAAGCTTTCTTT. Protein sequence: CASSYAGMNTEAFF.

This clone has a handful of counts. The chain carries TRBV7-9 and TRBJ1-1, with D possibly TRBD1 on 5 matching bases. The V gene lost 2 bases and the J gene lost 5 bases, with 12 bases spanning the gap. Germline V CDR1 and CDR2: SEHNR, FQNEAQ (reference sequence). This CDR3 contains 14 residues. The CDR3 nucleotides read TGTGCCAGCAGCTTAATGGGGGAGGGGACTGAAGCTTTCTTT. Amino acids: CASSLMGEGTEAFF.

The rearrangement uses TRBV5-4 and TRBJ2-1, with TRBD2 matching over 10 bases. From germline, CDR1 is SGHNT and CDR2 YYREEE (reference sequence). V was clipped by 0 bases and J by 0 bases; unmatched bases: 6. The CDR3 covers 18 residues. For the CDR3, the DNA is TGTGCCAGCAGCTTGGTCCCACTAGCGGGATACTCCTACAATGAGCAGTTCTTC. It encodes CASSLVPLAGYSYNEQFF.

This clone has more than one count but fewer than ten. This sequence joins TRBV7-5 and TRBJ2-3; no DNA check was done on the table's D call, TRBD2. TRBV7-5 is a pseudogene locus. CDR3 length equals 13 residues. The CDR3 loop reads CARSPDFSHTQYF. CDR3 DNA sequence: TGTGCCAGAAGCCCCGACTTTTCACATACGCAGTATTTT.

The CDR3 reads CASSQGPAGAGYEQYF. CDR3 coding DNA: TGTGCCAGCAGCCAAGGCCCAGCGGGAGCCGGGTACGAGCAGTACTTC. This chain joins TRBV4-2 and TRBJ2-7, with 8 bases identical to TRBD2. This CDR3 comprises 16 residues. CDR1 is LGHNA and CDR2 is YNFKEQ in the germline V gene. V was pared by 1 base and J by 4 bases, with 9 bases of the junction left unmatched.

This clone was counted a few times. This chain joins TRBV4-2 and TRBJ1-2, with a weak D call TRBD1 (5 bases). The CDR3 totals 16 residues. Germline V lookup: CDR1 LGHNA, CDR2 YNFKEQ. Trimming shortened V by 1 base and J by 1 base, and 13 bases separated the two germline ends. The DNA for the CDR3 is TGTGCCAGCAGCCAAGGGGGCGGAGCGAGTAACTATGGCTACACCTTC. This encodes CASSQGGGASNYGYTF.

This clone was found many times. The rearrangement joins TRBV7-9 to TRBJ1-4; 7 bases are shared with TRBD1. CDR1 is SEHNR and CDR2 is FQNEAQ in the germline V gene (reference sequence). J was trimmed by 5 bases and V by 8 bases; bases with no gene match: 5. The CDR3 consists of 13 residues. CDR3 protein: CASEDRTNEKLFF. The CDR3 region has the DNA TGTGCCAGCGAGGACAGGACAAATGAAAAACTGTTTTTT.

The chain links TRBV6-5 to TRBJ2-2, with 8 bases aligning to TRBD1. CDR1 MNHEY and CDR2 SVGAGI come from the germline V gene. This CDR3 is built from 15 residues. V shed 8 bases, J shed 5 bases, and the junction held 10 bases outside the gene matches. This chain's CDR3 is CASVSGQGGTGELFF. For the CDR3, the DNA is TGTGCCAGCGTTTCAGGACAGGGAGGTACCGGGGAGCTGTTTTTT.

There are a few counts of this clone. This chain connects TRBV28 to TRBJ1-2; TRBD1 matches at 8 bases. CDR3 length: 15 residues. V shed 2 bases and J 6 bases; nucleotides not matched to a gene: 8. CDR1 MDHEN and CDR2 SYDVKM come from the germline V gene. The CDR3 DNA reads as TGTGCCAGCAGTTTACCCTTGGGGACAGGACATGGCTACACCTTC. As protein: CASSLPLGTGHGYTF.

The DNA for the CDR3 is TGCGCCAGCAGTGAGTCGAATAGCGGGAGGGCACTGGATGAGCAGTTCTTC. Translated, it gives CASSESNSGRALDEQFF. V is TRBV10-1 and J is TRBJ2-1; 11 bases align to TRBD2. Germline loops: CDR1 WNHNN, CDR2 SYGVQD (reference sequence). The CDR3 loop spans 17 amino acids. The trim removed 0 bases at V and 8 bases at J, leaving 9 bases unmatched.

This clone has just a few counts. The chain is built from TRBV30 and TRBJ1-1, with D possibly being TRBD1 (5 bases). There are 12 residues in the CDR3. V dropped 8 bases and J dropped 0 bases, with 10 bases sitting between them. The V gene's germline CDR1 is GTSNPN and CDR2 SVGIG (reference sequence). The CDR3 here is CASQGMNTEAFF. The CDR3 DNA follows: TGTGCCAGCCAGGGTATGAACACTGAAGCTTTCTTT.

This clone was picked up a small number of times. The chain is built from TRBV11-3 and TRBJ2-6, with D possibly matching TRBD1 (5 bases). CDR3 length: 17 residues. The ends were cut back, 1 base at V and 0 bases at J, with 10 bases in the middle. Looked up from germline, CDR1 is SGHNT and CDR2 is YENEEA. The CDR3 loop is CASSLGTTSSGANVLTF. The CDR3, as DNA: TGTGCCAGCAGCTTAGGGACAACGAGCTCTGGGGCCAACGTCCTGACTTTC. Complete variable domain (other parts from reference TRBV11-3 and TRBJ2-6): EAGVVQSPRYKIIEKKQPVAFWCNPISGHNTLYWYLQNLGQGPELLIRYENEEAVDDSQLPKDRFSAERLKGVDSTLKIQPAELGDSAVYLCASSLGTTSSGANVLTFGAGSRLTVL.

This clone was counted a few times. The V gene is TRBV4-1, the J gene TRBJ1-1; D is ambiguous. Germline lookup yields CDR1 MGHRA and CDR2 YSYEKL. V was shortened by 3 bases and J by 1 base, with 6 bases between the two germline ends. The CDR3 runs to 13 residues. CDR3 in amino acids: CASSHGGNTEAFF. In DNA, the CDR3 is TGCGCCAGCAGCCATGGCGGGAACACTGAAGCTTTCTTT.

The rearrangement uses TRBV2 and TRBJ2-7; TRBD2 is a possible D gene (6 bases). Trimming left V 8 bases short and J 4 bases short, with 21 bases between. The V gene's germline CDR1 is SNHLY and CDR2 FYNNEI. The CDR3 has 15 amino acids. In DNA, the CDR3 is TGTGCCAGCGGGAATCCGGGACTGGGGGGTTACGAGCAGTACTTC. The encoded protein is CASGNPGLGGYEQYF.

This clone was counted only a few times. V usage is TRBV7-6 and J usage is TRBJ2-5; D possibly corresponds to TRBD2 (5 bases). The ends were cut back, 10 bases at V and 6 bases at J, with 18 bases in the middle. The CDR3 totals 13 residues. Germline V CDR1 and CDR2: SGHVS, FNYEAQ. This CDR3 reads CAKKRGLDKTQYF. In DNA form, the CDR3 reads TGTGCCAAAAAAAGAGGGCTAGACAAGACCCAGTACTTC.

This sequence joins TRBV28 and TRBJ2-7, with 10 nucleotides matching TRBD2. Germline-derived CDR1 and CDR2 are MDHEN and SYDVKM. The length of the CDR3 is 16 residues. Trimming removed 5 bases from V and 5 bases from J; junction bases left unmatched: 12. The CDR3 DNA is TGTGCCAGCAGTCCTATCCCAGCGGGAGGGAGGCACGAGCAGTACTTC. Translation: CASSPIPAGGRHEQYF.

This clone was observed a handful of times. CDR3 protein: CASSEYDAVNEQFF. The CDR3 DNA is TGTGCCAGCAGTGAATATGATGCGGTTAATGAGCAGTTCTTC. This chain links TRBV2 with TRBJ2-1; D uncertain. V lost 2 bases to trimming and J lost 7 bases, with 12 bases between them. The CDR3 consists of 14 residues. Germline V gives CDR1 SNHLY, CDR2 FYNNEI.